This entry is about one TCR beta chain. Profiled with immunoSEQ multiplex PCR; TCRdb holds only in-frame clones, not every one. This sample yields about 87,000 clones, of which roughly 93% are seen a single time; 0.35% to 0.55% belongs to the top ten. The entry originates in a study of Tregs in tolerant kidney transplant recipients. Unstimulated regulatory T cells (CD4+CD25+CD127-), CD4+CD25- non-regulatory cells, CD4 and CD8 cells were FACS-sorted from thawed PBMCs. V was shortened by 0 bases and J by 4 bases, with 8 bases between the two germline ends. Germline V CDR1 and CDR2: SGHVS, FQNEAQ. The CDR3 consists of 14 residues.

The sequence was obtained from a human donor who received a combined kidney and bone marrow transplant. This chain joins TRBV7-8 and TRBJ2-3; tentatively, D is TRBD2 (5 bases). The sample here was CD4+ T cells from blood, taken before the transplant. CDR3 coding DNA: TGTGCCAGCAGCTTAGCGCGGCGGGCAGATACGCAGTATTTT. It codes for CASSLARRADTQYF.